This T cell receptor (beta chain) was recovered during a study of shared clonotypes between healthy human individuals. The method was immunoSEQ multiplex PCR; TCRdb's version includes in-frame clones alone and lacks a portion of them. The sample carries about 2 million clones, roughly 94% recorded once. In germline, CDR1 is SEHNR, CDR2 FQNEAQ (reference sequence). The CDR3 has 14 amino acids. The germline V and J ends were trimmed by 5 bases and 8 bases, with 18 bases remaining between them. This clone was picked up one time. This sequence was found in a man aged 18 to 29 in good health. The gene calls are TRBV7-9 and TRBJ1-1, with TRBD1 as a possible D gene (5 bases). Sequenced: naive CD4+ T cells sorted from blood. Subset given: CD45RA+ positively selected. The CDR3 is CASSAGAGRKEAFF. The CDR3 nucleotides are TGTGCCAGCAGCGCCGGGGCAGGGAGGAAGGAAGCTTTCTTT.